The rows below give T cell receptor beta chains drawn from one sample of a study of T-cell memory formation after mild COVID-19. TCRdb analysed the 5' RACE reads with MiXCR anew, one entry per CDR3 protein. Here the sample spans roughly 110,000 distinct CDR3 sequences, around an eighth being singletons. Input material: PBMCs or a T cell subset sorted from them (not recorded which). The receptor set was obtained from an adult woman who had mild COVID-19 (a few samples of this study predate the infection). Cell type and time point are not known. The CDR3 runs from the conserved cysteine through the conserved F or W. The order of the fields is J gene, clone size, D gene, V gene, CDR3 DNA, CDR3 protein. The D gene is left open where the match is weak. Some rows mark clone size as missing; the rest say once, few, many or name a class of expanded clone.

J gene: TRBJ2-5; clone size: few; D gene: .; V gene: TRBV7-9; CDR3 DNA: TGTGCCAGCAGCTTAGTGGTTCCCCGGGCCTCGACCACGGGGACCCAGTACTTC; CDR3 protein: CASSLVVPRASTTGTQYF
J gene: TRBJ2-5; clone size: few; D gene: TRBD2; V gene: TRBV2; CDR3 DNA: TGTGCCAGCAGCCGACTAGCGGGGGAGACCCAGTACTTC; CDR3 protein: CASSRLAGETQYF
J gene: TRBJ1-2; clone size: few; D gene: TRBD1; V gene: TRBV7-2; CDR3 DNA: TGTGCCAGCAGCTTTGGCGGGACAGACTACACCTTC; CDR3 protein: CASSFGGTDYTF
J gene: TRBJ2-7; clone size: .; D gene: .; V gene: TRBV4-2; CDR3 DNA: TGTGCCAGCAGCCAGGGGGACTGGGGCTCCTACGAGCAGTACTTC; CDR3 protein: CASSQGDWGSYEQYF
J gene: TRBJ2-7; clone size: .; D gene: TRBD1; V gene: TRBV5-1; CDR3 DNA: TGCGCCAGCAGCCAGGACAGGGGGCACTACGAGCAGTACTTC; CDR3 protein: CASSQDRGHYEQYF
J gene: TRBJ2-2; clone size: .; D gene: TRBD1; V gene: TRBV3-1; CDR3 DNA: TGTGCCAGCAGCCAAGGGGGACAGGGTAAAACCGGGGAGCTGTTTTTT; CDR3 protein: CASSQGGQGKTGELFF
J gene: TRBJ2-3; clone size: few; D gene: TRBD2; V gene: TRBV7-6; CDR3 DNA: TGTGCCAGCAGCTTAGCGGGAGCGGGAAATGTTGCTAGCACAGATACGCAGTATTTT; CDR3 protein: CASSLAGAGNVASTDTQYF
J gene: TRBJ2-1; clone size: few; D gene: .; V gene: TRBV5-1; CDR3 DNA: TGCGCCAGCAGCCTTGAAAGGTCCTACAATGAGCAGTTCTTC; CDR3 protein: CASSLERSYNEQFF
J gene: TRBJ1-1; clone size: few; D gene: .; V gene: TRBV12-5; CDR3 DNA: TGTGCTAGTGGTTCTCCAGGGGACACTGAAGCTTTCTTT; CDR3 protein: CASGSPGDTEAFF
J gene: TRBJ2-3; clone size: .; D gene: .; V gene: TRBV9; CDR3 DNA: TGTGCCAGCAGCGCCCTGGGGGATACGCAGTATTTT; CDR3 protein: CASSALGDTQYF
J gene: TRBJ2-5; clone size: .; D gene: .; V gene: TRBV7-3; CDR3 DNA: TGTGCCAGCAGCTTAACGGCCGACCAAGAGACCCAGTACTTC; CDR3 protein: CASSLTADQETQYF
J gene: TRBJ2-1; clone size: .; D gene: TRBD2; V gene: TRBV6-1; CDR3 DNA: TGTGCCAGCAGTGTAACTAGCGGGGACTACAATGAGCAGTTCTTC; CDR3 protein: CASSVTSGDYNEQFF
J gene: TRBJ2-4; clone size: .; D gene: .; V gene: TRBV15; CDR3 DNA: TGTGCCACCAGCACAGATCTCAGGGTGGACATTCAGTACTTC; CDR3 protein: CATSTDLRVDIQYF
J gene: TRBJ2-1; clone size: many; D gene: TRBD2; V gene: TRBV27; CDR3 DNA: TGTGCCAGCGCCCGGACTAGCGGGAGCCTTTTCTACAATGAGCAGTTCTTC; CDR3 protein: CASARTSGSLFYNEQFF
J gene: TRBJ2-1; clone size: many; D gene: .; V gene: TRBV7-8; CDR3 DNA: TGTGCCAGCACCGAATCCTCACAAGGTGAGCAGTTCTTC; CDR3 protein: CASTESSQGEQFF
J gene: TRBJ2-1; clone size: .; D gene: TRBD1; V gene: TRBV4-2; CDR3 DNA: TGTGCCAGCAGCCAAAAGACCGGGACAGGCTACAATGAGCAGTTCTTC; CDR3 protein: CASSQKTGTGYNEQFF
J gene: TRBJ1-2; clone size: few; D gene: TRBD1; V gene: TRBV6-5; CDR3 DNA: TGTGCCAGCAGTTACTCACGGGACAGCGTTATCCACTATGGCTACACCTTC; CDR3 protein: CASSYSRDSVIHYGYTF
J gene: TRBJ2-3; clone size: few; D gene: .; V gene: TRBV12-5; CDR3 DNA: TGTGCTAGTGGTTTGCCCCACCTCCGGGACTCACAAACAGATACGCAGTATTTT; CDR3 protein: CASGLPHLRDSQTDTQYF
J gene: TRBJ2-1; clone size: .; D gene: .; V gene: TRBV11-1; CDR3 DNA: TGTGCCAGCAGCTCAGATTACAATGAGCAGTTCTTC; CDR3 protein: CASSSDYNEQFF
J gene: TRBJ1-1; clone size: .; D gene: .; V gene: TRBV5-1; CDR3 DNA: TGCGCCAGCATCCGAGAAGGGACACCACCTGAAGCTTTCTTT; CDR3 protein: CASIREGTPPEAFF
J gene: TRBJ2-4; clone size: .; D gene: .; V gene: TRBV12-3/TRBV12-4; CDR3 DNA: TGTGCCAGCAGTTTAGCCCCGCCGCGGGTTCAGTACTTC; CDR3 protein: CASSLAPPRVQYF
J gene: TRBJ1-1; clone size: .; D gene: .; V gene: TRBV19; CDR3 DNA: TGTGCCACCAATTACGGGTATGAAGCTTTCTTT; CDR3 protein: CATNYGYEAFF
J gene: TRBJ2-4; clone size: many; D gene: TRBD1; V gene: TRBV7-9; CDR3 DNA: TGTGCCAGCAGCCGACAGGGGAATCAAGCCAAAAACATTCAGTACTTC; CDR3 protein: CASSRQGNQAKNIQYF
J gene: TRBJ2-7; clone size: few; D gene: TRBD1; V gene: TRBV29-1; CDR3 DNA: TGCAGCGCCAGAGCCCAGACAGGGGGAACCTACGAGCAGTACTTC; CDR3 protein: CSARAQTGGTYEQYF
J gene: TRBJ2-5; clone size: few; D gene: .; V gene: TRBV12-3/TRBV12-4; CDR3 DNA: TGTGCCAGCAGTGGGGGAACCGGGATCCAAGAGACCCAGTACTTC; CDR3 protein: CASSGGTGIQETQYF
J gene: TRBJ2-5; clone size: few; D gene: TRBD2; V gene: TRBV9; CDR3 DNA: TGTGCCAGCAGCCCCGCTAGCGGGGGGGAGACCCAGTACTTC; CDR3 protein: CASSPASGGETQYF
J gene: TRBJ1-5; clone size: .; D gene: .; V gene: TRBV20-1; CDR3 DNA: TGCAGTGCTAGGGACATCGGACAGCCCCAGCATTTT; CDR3 protein: CSARDIGQPQHF
J gene: TRBJ2-2; clone size: few; D gene: .; V gene: TRBV6-5; CDR3 DNA: TGTGCCAGCAGTTATGGGACCGGGGAGCTGTTTTTT; CDR3 protein: CASSYGTGELFF
J gene: TRBJ2-7; clone size: few; D gene: TRBD1; V gene: TRBV15; CDR3 DNA: TGTGCCACCAGCCGAGGAGTGGACAGGGACTACGAGCAGTACTTC; CDR3 protein: CATSRGVDRDYEQYF
J gene: TRBJ2-1; clone size: .; D gene: .; V gene: TRBV5-1; CDR3 DNA: TGCGCCAGCAGCAAGTACTACTCCTACAATGAGCAGTTCTTC; CDR3 protein: CASSKYYSYNEQFF
J gene: TRBJ2-3; clone size: .; D gene: TRBD1; V gene: TRBV12-3/TRBV12-4; CDR3 DNA: TGTGCCAGCATCTCTCATGCGGGACAGGACACAGATACGCAGTATTTT; CDR3 protein: CASISHAGQDTDTQYF
J gene: TRBJ2-7; clone size: .; D gene: .; V gene: TRBV9; CDR3 DNA: TGTGCCAGCAGCGTAGGGGGTTCCTCCTACGAGCAGTACTTC; CDR3 protein: CASSVGGSSYEQYF
J gene: TRBJ2-3; clone size: .; D gene: .; V gene: TRBV12-3/TRBV12-4; CDR3 DNA: TGTGCCAGCAGTTCGGGGGGGACAGGGAGGATGGATACGCAGTATTTT; CDR3 protein: CASSSGGTGRMDTQYF
J gene: TRBJ1-2; clone size: few; D gene: .; V gene: TRBV7-9; CDR3 DNA: TGTGCCAGCAGCTTATCCCGGACAGATAATAACTATGGCTACACCTTC; CDR3 protein: CASSLSRTDNNYGYTF
J gene: TRBJ2-3; clone size: .; D gene: TRBD2; V gene: TRBV11-2; CDR3 DNA: TGTGCCAGCAGCTTCGACGGACTAGCGGGAGCCCCAGATACGCAGTATTTT; CDR3 protein: CASSFDGLAGAPDTQYF
J gene: TRBJ1-2; clone size: .; D gene: TRBD1; V gene: TRBV7-9; CDR3 DNA: TGTGCCAGCAGCCGAACAGGGGCCGCAATGGAGGGCTACACCTTC; CDR3 protein: CASSRTGAAMEGYTF
J gene: TRBJ2-1; clone size: few; D gene: .; V gene: TRBV24-1; CDR3 DNA: TGTGCCACCAGTTTTCTCGGACAAGAGCAGTTCTTC; CDR3 protein: CATSFLGQEQFF
J gene: TRBJ2-1; clone size: .; D gene: .; V gene: TRBV7-2; CDR3 DNA: TGTGCCAGCAGCTTGAGCGTTAGCTCCTACAATGAGCAGTTCTTC; CDR3 protein: CASSLSVSSYNEQFF
J gene: TRBJ2-5; clone size: many; D gene: .; V gene: TRBV5-5; CDR3 DNA: TGTGCCAGCAGCTTCCTAGATTTTGAGACCCAGTACTTC; CDR3 protein: CASSFLDFETQYF
J gene: TRBJ2-7; clone size: few; D gene: .; V gene: TRBV7-6; CDR3 DNA: TGTGCCAGCAGCCCCGGGGGAAAGCCCTACGAGCAGTACTTC; CDR3 protein: CASSPGGKPYEQYF
J gene: TRBJ2-1; clone size: .; D gene: TRBD2; V gene: TRBV7-6; CDR3 DNA: TGTGCCAGCAGCTCCCCCGGGACTAGGGCCAATGAGCAGTTCTTC; CDR3 protein: CASSSPGTRANEQFF
J gene: TRBJ2-7; clone size: once; D gene: .; V gene: TRBV7-6; CDR3 DNA: TGTGCCAGCAGCCCGACTAGTTTGGTATACGAGCAGTACTTC; CDR3 protein: CASSPTSLVYEQYF
J gene: TRBJ1-5; clone size: .; D gene: .; V gene: TRBV7-6; CDR3 DNA: TGTGCCAGCAGCCCGGACGAGGGTAGCAATCAGCCCCAGCATTTT; CDR3 protein: CASSPDEGSNQPQHF
J gene: TRBJ2-1; clone size: many; D gene: .; V gene: TRBV9; CDR3 DNA: TGTGCCAGCAGCGTAGGGGGCATCACCTACAATGAGCAGTTCTTC; CDR3 protein: CASSVGGITYNEQFF
J gene: TRBJ2-1; clone size: few; D gene: .; V gene: TRBV7-3; CDR3 DNA: TGTGCCAGCAGCTTGTACGGGACTGGAGACAATGAGCAGTTCTTC; CDR3 protein: CASSLYGTGDNEQFF
J gene: TRBJ1-1; clone size: few; D gene: .; V gene: TRBV12-3/TRBV12-4; CDR3 DNA: TGTGCCAGCAGTCCAACAACAGGGTTGACTGAAGCTTTCTTT; CDR3 protein: CASSPTTGLTEAFF
J gene: TRBJ1-1; clone size: .; D gene: .; V gene: TRBV12-3/TRBV12-4; CDR3 DNA: TGTGCCAGCAGTGAGATGAGGAGAAACACTGAAGCTTTCTTT; CDR3 protein: CASSEMRRNTEAFF